The 9 T cell receptor beta chains below were found in one sample sequenced in a study of regulatory T cells in long-lasting Graves disease. Sequencing libraries for TCR beta were prepared with iRepertoire HTBI primers and Arm-PCR of CDR3 regions. TCRdb fed the multiplex PCR reads into MiXCR, producing one record per CDR3 protein. The sample carries over 650,000 distinct CDR3 sequences, about 32% recorded once. The time point is: persistent/refractory GD, antithyroid drugs over 5 years with positive TRAb. Scientists built the TCR library using RNA that was extracted from PBMCs. Here the sequenced sample was peripheral blood mononuclear cells (PBMCs), taken when the disease was refractory, from a patient treated with antithyroid drugs. The receptor source for this set is a female donor with Graves disease.

Notes on this clonotype: Just one base apart from a much larger clone, this may be a read error. The V and J genes are TRBV6-1 and TRBJ1-1; no clear D. Germline V gene lookup returns CDR1 MNHNS and CDR2 SASEGT. CDR3 size: 16 residues. V shed 5 bases and J shed 0 bases, with 16 bases lying between them. The CDR3 region is CASSLRLTDVNTEAFF. Written as DNA, the CDR3 is TGTGCCAGCAGTCTACGCCTTACAGACGTGAACACTGAAGCTTTCTTT.

The gene calls are TRBV19 and TRBJ2-7; D uncertain. The CDR3 is 13 amino acids. The germline gives CDR1 LNHDA, CDR2 SQIVND (reference sequence). The V and J ends lost 5 bases and 2 bases respectively, with 10 bases between them. CDR3 in DNA: TGTGCCAGTAGTTCCCAGCCAGCCTACGAGCAGTACTTC. It is translated as CASSSQPAYEQYF.

The chain couples TRBV7-9 to TRBJ1-2; a possible D gene is TRBD1 (5 bases). CDR3 length: 14 residues. Trimming shortened V by 3 bases and J by 7 bases, and 15 bases separated the two germline ends. In germline, CDR1 is SEHNR, CDR2 FQNEAQ (reference sequence). The CDR3 DNA reads as TGTGCCAGCAGCTTGGTGAGGGGTCTTCCTGGCTACACCTTC. Its translation: CASSLVRGLPGYTF.

This clonotype appeared a few times. This sequence joins TRBV20-1 and TRBJ2-7; 8 positions match TRBD2. The germline CDR1 and CDR2 sequences are DFQATT and SNEGSKA (reference sequence). The CDR3 has 13 amino acids. V shed 7 bases and J 1 base; nucleotides not matched to a gene: 6. The CDR3 is CSVAGTTSYEQYF. The CDR3, as DNA: TGCAGTGTAGCGGGGACTACTTCCTACGAGCAGTACTTC.

The chain uses TRBV20-1 and TRBJ2-7; D call uncertain. The germline CDR1 and CDR2 sequences are DFQATT and SNEGSKA (reference sequence). This CDR3 region has 12 residues. V lost 1 base and J lost 3, with 7 bases in between. CDR3 DNA: TGCAGTGCTAGAGGCCAGAACTACGAGCAGTACTTC. The encoded protein is CSARGQNYEQYF.

This clonotype has ten or more counts. This chain uses TRBV28 with TRBJ2-2; D is uncertain. CDR1 is MDHEN and CDR2 is SYDVKM in the germline V gene. This CDR3 is built from 14 residues. Trimming removed 5 bases from V and 1 base from J, with 8 bases in between. CDR3 nucleotide sequence: TGTGCCAGCAGTGGGTGGGAGAACACCGGGGAGCTGTTTTTT. Translating it yields CASSGWENTGELFF.

This chain uses TRBV19 with TRBJ2-4; 8 bases are shared with TRBD1. CDR3 length: 13 amino acids. Germline loops: CDR1 LNHDA, CDR2 SQIVND (reference sequence). V lost 8 bases and J lost 7; bases outside the gene matches: 7. The CDR3 spells CASARTGMNIQYF. CDR3 DNA: TGTGCCAGTGCCCGGACAGGGATGAACATTCAGTACTTC.

This clonotype was detected only a few times. The chain carries TRBV24-1 and TRBJ2-5, with D unclear. V was pared by 3 bases and J by 1 base, with 8 bases between. The CDR3 is 14 residues long. Germline CDR1 is KGHDR and CDR2 is SFDVKD. The CDR3 is CATSDPSTQETQYF. The CDR3 nucleotides are TGTGCCACCAGTGATCCCTCGACCCAAGAGACCCAGTACTTC.

This clonotype was counted only a few times. CDR3 amino acids: CASSPLGDTEAFF. Here the CDR3 DNA reads TGTGCCAGCAGCCCTCTCGGGGACACTGAAGCTTTCTTT. This chain uses TRBV12-3 or TRBV12-4 with TRBJ1-1; D unresolved. V shed 6 bases and J shed 3 bases, with 11 bases lying between them. The CDR3 is 13 residues long.